These 29 T cell receptor beta chains were sequenced from one sample in a study of cytomegalovirus exposure and HLA in healthy donors. Primers: 60 Vbeta forward and 13 Jbeta reverse. Repertoires were generated with immunoSEQ multiplex PCR, while TCRdb's copy carries only in-frame clones and drops some. The sample holds fewer than 200,000 clones, 9.5% seen once. Input material: PBMCs. The receptors stem from a woman in her twenties or thirties in good health and CMV-seropositive.

This clone was seen only a few times. The V call is TRBV4-1, the J call TRBJ2-1; 12 bases line up with TRBD2. The length of the CDR3 is 16 residues. With V trimmed by 3 bases and J by 5 bases, 5 bases remained unmatched. Germline V gene lookup returns CDR1 MGHRA and CDR2 YSYEKL. CDR3: CASSHPLAGGNNEQFF. The CDR3 nucleotides are TGCGCCAGCAGCCACCCTCTAGCGGGAGGGAACAATGAGCAGTTCTTC.

The V call is TRBV7-2, the J call TRBJ2-3, with 16 nucleotides matching TRBD2. This CDR3 contains 17 residues. Germline CDR1 reads SGHTA; CDR2 reads FQGNSA. V was pared by 5 bases and J by 6 bases, with 8 bases of the junction left unmatched. The DNA of the CDR3 is TGTGCCAGCAGCCCCACCGTGGGACTAGCGGGAGGGGATACGCAGTATTTT. Encoded protein: CASSPTVGLAGGDTQYF.

The V and J genes are TRBV6-1 and TRBJ1-5; TRBD1 is a possible D gene (6 bases). The CDR3 consists of 16 residues. The germline CDR1 and CDR2 sequences are MNHNS and SASEGT. Trimming removed 2 bases from V and 2 bases from J, with 13 bases in between. Here the CDR3 DNA reads TGTGCCAGCAGTGAATTAGGGGGTGGTGGCAATCAGCCCCAGCATTTT. Translated: CASSELGGGGNQPQHF.

This clone was picked up a small number of times. The chain recombines TRBV7-9 with TRBJ2-1; D might be TRBD1 (5 bases). Germline V gives CDR1 SEHNR, CDR2 FQNEAQ (reference sequence). The length of the CDR3 is 18 residues. Trimming cost V 1 base and J 3 bases, with 19 bases left between them. CDR3 loop: CASSLGAPQAGIYNEQFF. In nucleotides, the CDR3 is TGTGCCAGCAGCTTAGGGGCACCCCAGGCAGGGATCTACAATGAGCAGTTCTTC.

This clone was seen a few times. This chain uses TRBV21-1 with TRBJ1-1; the D segment call TRBD1 is taken from the table without a DNA check. TRBV21-1 has pseudogene status. CDR3 size: 13 residues. The DNA for the CDR3 is TGTGCCAGCGTTTCAGGAATGAACACTGAAGCTTTCTTT. Translation: CASVSGMNTEAFF.

This clone was detected a few times. The chain couples TRBV10-3 to TRBJ2-5; tentatively, D is TRBD2 (6 bases). Germline lookup yields CDR1 ENHRY and CDR2 SYGVKD. CDR3 length equals 15 residues. V lost 5 bases and J lost 4, with 17 bases in between. CDR3 nucleotides: TGTGCCATCAGTTCCGCCGGCCCCGGGGGAGAGACCCAGTACTTC. Protein product: CAISSAGPGGETQYF.

The chain recombines TRBV5-1 with TRBJ1-2; D possibly corresponds to TRBD1 (5 bases). Germline-derived CDR1 and CDR2 are SGHRS and YFSETQ. The CDR3 covers 17 residues. V was trimmed by 3 bases and J by 0 bases, leaving 18 bases between them. As DNA, the CDR3 is TGCGCCAGCAGCTCGGAAGGTGGGGGGGGAGCTAACTATGGCTACACCTTC. Its protein is CASSSEGGGGANYGYTF.

This clone was detected ten times or more. The V and J genes are TRBV5-4 and TRBJ2-2; D might be TRBD2 (6 bases). Trimming removed 0 bases at V and 4 bases at J, with 16 bases between. There are 17 residues in the CDR3. Germline CDR1 and CDR2: SGHNT and YYREEE (reference sequence). CDR3 protein: CASSLGLAIGSTGELFF. CDR3 in DNA: TGTGCCAGCAGCTTGGGGCTAGCGATTGGGAGCACCGGGGAGCTGTTTTTT.

The chain recombines TRBV6-4 with TRBJ2-7, with D possibly matching TRBD1 (6 bases). V shed 4 bases and J shed 0 bases, with 22 bases lying between them. This CDR3 is 18 amino acids long. In germline, CDR1 is MRHNA, CDR2 SNTAGT. As DNA, the CDR3 is TGTGCCAGCAGTGCCTACTCGGGACATGGGACCGCCTCCTACGAGCAGTACTTC. Amino acids: CASSAYSGHGTASYEQYF.

The chain has TRBV6-1 and TRBJ2-7, with TRBD2 matching over 11 bases. CDR3 length: 16 residues. Germline V gene lookup returns CDR1 MNHNS and CDR2 SASEGT. V trimming: 1 base; J trimming: 0 bases; junction bases outside the gene matches: 2. Written as DNA, the CDR3 is TGTGCCAGCAGTGAAGGCCTAGCGGGAGGCTCCTACGAGCAGTACTTC. Translating gives CASSEGLAGGSYEQYF.

The J gene is TRBJ2-7, the V gene TRBV5-4; perhaps TRBD2 as D (6 bases). The CDR3 runs 15 residues. The ends were cut back, 0 bases at V and 5 bases at J, with 15 bases in the middle. The V gene's germline CDR1 is SGHNT and CDR2 YYREEE (reference sequence). CDR3 nucleotides: TGTGCCAGCAGCTTGGGGGGGGTTAAGGTTCACGAGCAGTACTTC. It translates to CASSLGGVKVHEQYF.

This clone was recorded a few times. This chain links TRBV4-1 with TRBJ2-3; 9 bases are a match to TRBD2. CDR3 size: 18 residues. Trimming cost V 0 bases and J 7 bases; bases outside gene matches: 14. CDR1 and CDR2 from the germline V gene are MGHRA and YSYEKL. In nucleotides, the CDR3 is TGCGCCAGCAGCCAAGAAGGCCGAGGGCTAGCGGGACCGTATACGCAGTATTTT. Translating it yields CASSQEGRGLAGPYTQYF.

V is TRBV4-1 and J is TRBJ1-2; 8 nucleotides align to TRBD1. The CDR3 is made up of 14 amino acids. From germline, CDR1 is MGHRA and CDR2 YSYEKL. V lost 3 bases, J lost 8 bases, and 8 bases stayed unmatched. In DNA, the CDR3 is TGCGCCAGCAGCCACGACAGGGGATCGGCCGGCTACACCTTC. This sequence encodes CASSHDRGSAGYTF.

A few counts support this clone. This rearrangement joins TRBV9 to TRBJ1-2; D gene uncertain. CDR3 size: 14 residues. Germline V CDR1 and CDR2: SGDLS, YYNGEE. The V gene lost 4 bases and the J gene lost 0 bases, with 10 bases spanning the gap. Here the CDR3 reads CASSLARANYGYTF. CDR3 coding DNA: TGTGCCAGCAGCCTGGCGCGGGCTAACTATGGCTACACCTTC.

The chain carries TRBV18 and TRBJ1-1, with D possibly matching TRBD1 (6 bases). CDR3 length equals 15 residues. Trimming stripped 6 bases from V and 5 bases from J, with 19 bases between. CDR1 is KGHSH and CDR2 is LQKENI in the germline V gene. CDR3: CASSQRLQGWTEAFF. The DNA of the CDR3 is TGTGCCAGCTCTCAACGCCTACAGGGTTGGACTGAAGCTTTCTTT.

The V call is TRBV7-8, the J call TRBJ2-3; the match to TRBD2 covers 7 bases. The CDR3 sequence is 18 residues long. Trimming cost V 3 bases and J 0 bases; bases outside gene matches: 12. The V gene's germline CDR1 is SGHVS and CDR2 FQNEAQ. The CDR3 coding sequence is TGTGCCAGCAGCTTCCCAAACTTTAGCGGGCATAGCACAGATACGCAGTATTTT. Its protein product is CASSFPNFSGHSTDTQYF.

The genes are TRBV28 and TRBJ2-2, with 9 bases identical to TRBD1. The CDR3 sequence is 14 residues long. Per germline, CDR1 MDHEN and CDR2 SYDVKM. J gave up 12 bases and V 7 bases, and 12 bases lay outside the gene matches. This CDR3 reads CASIPLQGARQLFF. The CDR3 DNA is TGTGCCAGCATTCCTTTACAGGGGGCGCGGCAGCTGTTTTTT. Complete variable domain (other parts from reference TRBV28 and TRBJ2-2): DVKVTQSSRYLVKRTGEKVFLECVQDMDHENMFWYRQDPGLGLRLIYFSYDVKMKEKGDIPEGYSVSREKKERFSLILESASTNQTSMYLCASIPLQGARQLFFGEGSRLTVL.

A few counts support this clone. The CDR3 DNA reads as TGTGCCAGCAGCCGGAAGGACAGGGCTGGCAATGAGCAGTTCTTC. This gives the protein CASSRKDRAGNEQFF. The chain couples TRBV5-4 to TRBJ2-1, with 8 bases fitting TRBD1. The CDR3 covers 15 residues. Looked up from germline, CDR1 is SGHNT and CDR2 is YYREEE (reference sequence). V shed 4 bases, J shed 6 bases, and the junction held 9 bases outside the gene matches.

Only a few counts were recorded for this clone. The chain employs TRBV7-8 and TRBJ2-1; 10 bases line up with TRBD2. The CDR3 has 18 residues. J was trimmed by 3 bases and V by 6 bases; bases with no gene match: 14. Germline loops: CDR1 SGHVS, CDR2 FQNEAQ. CDR3 sequence: CASRFLEPGTSVYNEQFF. The CDR3 coding sequence is TGTGCCAGCAGGTTTTTAGAACCCGGGACTAGCGTCTACAATGAGCAGTTCTTC.

This clone counts as medium-sized (0.01 to 0.1%). V and J are TRBV2 and TRBJ2-7; 8 bases fit TRBD2. CDR1 and CDR2 (germline): SNHLY, FYNNEI. Trimming cost V 7 bases and J 3 bases; bases outside gene matches: 8. The CDR3 sequence is 14 residues long. The CDR3 here is CASIGLADHYEQYF. The CDR3 DNA sequence: TGTGCCAGCATCGGACTAGCCGATCACTACGAGCAGTACTTC.

In its sample, this clone was seen a few times. This same CDR3 is encoded by further DNA sequences in the sample. This chain connects TRBV27 to TRBJ2-7, with D possibly matching TRBD1 (6 bases). The CDR3 has 14 amino acids. The V and J ends lost 6 bases and 0 bases respectively, with 12 bases between them. Germline CDR1 MNHEY, CDR2 SMNVEV (reference sequence). CDR3: CASRRTASSYEQYF. The CDR3 DNA reads TGTGCCAGCAGAAGGACAGCCAGCTCCTACGAGCAGTACTTC.

The rearrangement uses TRBV7-3 and TRBJ2-7, with TRBD1 identical over 9 bases. Trimming removed 4 bases from V and 6 bases from J; junction bases left unmatched: 4. Germline-derived CDR1 and CDR2 are SGHTA and FQGTGA. The CDR3 sequence is 13 residues long. CDR3 nucleotides: TGTGCCAGCAGCTCGGGACAGGGACGCGAGCAGTACTTC. Residues: CASSSGQGREQYF. Full variable domain (missing parts from reference TRBV7-3 and TRBJ2-7): GAGVSQTPSNKVTEKGKYVELRCDPISGHTALYWYRQSLGQGPEFLIYFQGTGAADDSGLPNDRFFAVRPEGSVSTLKIQRTERGDSAVYLCASSSGQGREQYFGPGTRLTVT.

This clone has only a few counts. The chain links TRBV19 to TRBJ1-4; D possibly corresponds to TRBD1 (6 bases). There are 15 residues in the CDR3. The germline gives CDR1 LNHDA, CDR2 SQIVND (reference sequence). V was pared by 8 bases and J by 1 base, with 14 bases between. The CDR3: CASRDTGGTNEKLFF. DNA for the CDR3: TGTGCCAGTCGGGACACGGGGGGAACTAATGAAAAACTGTTTTTT.

This clone was recorded a few times. The chain carries TRBV5-1 and TRBJ1-1, with TRBD1 matching 7 bases. There are 14 residues in the CDR3. V gave up 3 bases and J gave up 4 bases; unmatched junction bases: 6. CDR1 and CDR2 from the germline V gene are SGHRS and YFSETQ. The CDR3, as DNA: TGCGCCAGCAGCTGGGACAGCGAATCCACTGAAGCTTTCTTT. Its translation is CASSWDSESTEAFF.

This clone was picked up a small number of times. This chain uses TRBV5-4 with TRBJ1-4; a possible D gene is TRBD1 (6 bases). Looked up from germline, CDR1 is SGHNT and CDR2 is YYREEE (reference sequence). The CDR3 runs 14 residues. Trimming cost V 6 bases and J 8 bases, with 17 bases left between them. The CDR3 region has the DNA TGTGCCAGCACCCAAGGGGGTTCTGGGGAAAAACTGTTTTTT. Residues: CASTQGGSGEKLFF.

This clone has more than one count but fewer than ten. This chain links TRBV14 with TRBJ1-1, with unresolved D. The ends were cut back, 1 base at V and 4 bases at J, with 10 bases in the middle. CDR1 is SGHDN and CDR2 is FVKESK in the germline V gene. This CDR3 spans 14 amino acids. The CDR3 DNA reads TGTGCCAGCAGCCAAGTACACGGGTTCACTGAAGCTTTCTTT. This codes for CASSQVHGFTEAFF.

V gene TRBV5-4 combines with J gene TRBJ2-5; TRBD2 matches at 11 bases. CDR1 and CDR2 from the germline V gene are SGHNT and YYREEE (reference sequence). CDR3 length: 15 amino acids. Trimming took 3 bases from V and 10 from J; bases not matched to a gene: 11. The CDR3 DNA sequence: TGTGCCAGCAGCTCCGGACTAGCGGGCTCGTTGGACCAGTACTTC. It is translated as CASSSGLAGSLDQYF.

The J gene is TRBJ2-1, the V gene TRBV5-4, with TRBD2 matching 7 bases. Germline V gives CDR1 SGHNT, CDR2 YYREEE (reference sequence). V was clipped by 5 bases and J by 5 bases; unmatched bases: 10. The CDR3 is 15 residues long. The CDR3 spells CASSLLGAGNNEQFF. The CDR3 nucleotides read TGTGCCAGCAGTCTTCTGGGAGCGGGGAACAATGAGCAGTTCTTC.

This clone was detected a few times. The chain employs TRBV15 and TRBJ1-2; 7 nucleotides line up with TRBD1. Germline V gene data show CDR1 as LNHNV and CDR2 as YYDKDF (reference sequence). J lost 4 bases, V lost 1 base, and 9 bases had no gene match. The CDR3 covers 16 residues. The CDR3 region is CATSRGGTGEFYGYTF. Here the CDR3 DNA reads TGTGCCACCAGCAGAGGGGGCACAGGGGAATTCTATGGCTACACCTTC.